The 17 T cell receptor beta chains below all came from one sample that was sequenced in a study of vaccination effects on CD4 cells after COVID-19. Repertoires were generated with immunoSEQ multiplex PCR, while TCRdb's copy carries only in-frame clones and drops some. The sample lists approximately 47,000 clones, around 70% seen once, with roughly 7.2% in the top ten. What these receptors recognize is not known. Culturing for around ten days preceded CD4+ T cell isolation. Two doses of BNT162b2 or mRNA-1273 vaccine were administered to participants. Sequenced material: CD4+ T cells from PBMCs cultured without peptide, taken after COVID-19 vaccination. These receptors originate from a human donor who received a COVID-19 vaccine.

This clone was seen a few times. This chain connects TRBV19 to TRBJ2-2; TRBD1 aligns across 9 bases. With V trimmed by 4 bases and J by 3 bases, 3 bases remained unmatched. The CDR3 has 15 amino acids. In germline, CDR1 is LNHDA, CDR2 SQIVND (reference sequence). CDR3 sequence: CASSKDRGHTGELFF. CDR3 in DNA: TGTGCCAGTAGTAAGGACAGGGGCCACACCGGGGAGCTGTTTTTT.

The chain uses TRBV28 and TRBJ1-2; D gene uncertain. CDR3 length: 12 residues. Trimming took off 5 bases at V and 8 bases at J, with 12 bases between the two ends. Germline CDR1 MDHEN, CDR2 SYDVKM. The CDR3 sequence is CASSPRTKGYTF. CDR3 sequence (DNA): TGTGCCAGCAGTCCGCGAACGAAGGGCTACACCTTC.

The chain is built from TRBV6-5 and TRBJ2-5, with 7 bases lining up with TRBD2. The CDR3 contains 14 residues. Germline CDR1 reads MNHEY; CDR2 reads SVGAGI. V lost 7 bases to trimming and J lost 2 bases; unmatched junction nucleotides: 7. The CDR3 here is CASKLLGGQETQYF. The CDR3 DNA reads TGTGCCAGCAAGCTCTTGGGAGGGCAAGAGACCCAGTACTTC.

This clone was seen a handful of times. The chain joins TRBV7-9 to TRBJ1-4, with 7 bases fitting TRBD1. Per germline, CDR1 SEHNR and CDR2 FQNEAQ (reference sequence). This CDR3 is 14 amino acids long. After removal of 5 bases from V and 7 bases from J, the junction contained 7 bases not matched to a gene. CDR3 bases: TGTGCCAGCAGCCCAGGACAGGTCCCTGAAAAACTGTTTTTT. This codes for CASSPGQVPEKLFF.

This clone is a singleton in its sample. The chain carries TRBV2 and TRBJ2-7, with 11 nucleotides matching TRBD1. Germline assignment: CDR1 SNHLY and CDR2 FYNNEI. The V gene end was trimmed by 7 bases and the J gene end by 6 bases; junction bases not matched to a gene: 8. This CDR3 region has 14 residues. CDR3 sequence: CASTKDRGPTEQYF. The CDR3 coding sequence is TGTGCCAGCACCAAGGACAGGGGGCCTACCGAGCAGTACTTC. Combining the CDR3 with reference TRBV2 and TRBJ2-7 gives the whole variable domain EPEVTQTPSHQVTQMGQEVILRCVPISNHLYFYWYRQILGQKVEFLVSFYNNEISEKSEIFDDQFSVERPDGSNFTLKIRSTKLEDSAMYFCASTKDRGPTEQYFGPGTRLTVT.

The chain joins TRBV6-5 to TRBJ2-5, with a tentative D call TRBD1 (6 bases). The CDR3 is 13 amino acids. Germline CDR1 MNHEY, CDR2 SVGAGI. Trimming pared 4 bases from V and 2 bases from J, leaving 8 bases between. CDR3 coding DNA: TGTGCCAGCAGTTCCAGGGGACAAGAGACCCAGTACTTC. Its translation: CASSSRGQETQYF.

This clone was seen once. The chain uses TRBV6-5 and TRBJ2-7; D is perhaps TRBD1 or TRBD2 (5 bases each). CDR3 length equals 16 residues. CDR1 and CDR2 from the germline V gene are MNHEY and SVGAGI. V was clipped by 0 bases and J by 3 bases, with 15 bases between them. CDR3 DNA: TGTGCCAGCAGTTACTCTGGAGCTCGAGGGGTCTACGAGCAGTACTTC. Protein sequence: CASSYSGARGVYEQYF.

The chain carries TRBV5-6 and TRBJ1-5; D gene ambiguous. The V end was cut by 0 bases, the J end by 0 bases, with 7 bases between. In germline, CDR1 is SGHDT, CDR2 YYEEEE. This CDR3 has 15 residues. CDR3 nucleotide sequence: TGTGCCAGCAGCTTGGACAGTCTTAGCAATCAGCCCCAGCATTTT. Its translation: CASSLDSLSNQPQHF.

The chain uses TRBV6-5 and TRBJ1-1; D is perhaps TRBD1 (6 bases). V shed 5 bases and J shed 3 bases, with 13 bases lying between them. CDR3 size: 14 residues. Germline-derived CDR1 and CDR2 are MNHEY and SVGAGI. The DNA of the CDR3 is TGTGCCAGCAGTAACAGGGCCGGTGACACTGAAGCTTTCTTT. Protein sequence: CASSNRAGDTEAFF.

The chain recombines TRBV9 with TRBJ2-3; D tentatively fits TRBD1 or TRBD2 (5 bases each). V was shortened by 0 bases and J by 6 bases, with 17 bases between the two germline ends. This CDR3 has 16 amino acids. Per the germline V gene, CDR1 is SGDLS and CDR2 is YYNGEE. CDR3 bases: TGTGCCAGCAGCGTAGCCGGACGGGGCCTTGGGGATACGCAGTATTTT. It encodes CASSVAGRGLGDTQYF.

This clone was counted a few times. The rearrangement joins TRBV19 to TRBJ2-1, with D possibly matching TRBD1 (6 bases). There are 13 residues in the CDR3. V dropped 7 bases and J dropped 5 bases, with 12 bases sitting between them. CDR1 and CDR2 (germline): LNHDA, SQIVND (reference sequence). CDR3 DNA sequence: TGTGCCAGTATGGCAGGGGTAAACAATGAGCAGTTCTTC. This translates into CASMAGVNNEQFF.

The rearrangement uses TRBV5-1 and TRBJ2-7; D is possibly TRBD1 (6 bases). This CDR3 is built from 15 residues. The germline CDR1 and CDR2 sequences are SGHRS and YFSETQ. V was shortened by 0 bases and J by 2 bases, with 12 bases between the two germline ends. The CDR3 nucleotides read TGCGCCAGCAGCTTGGGCCACAGGGATACCTACGAGCAGTACTTC. This translates into CASSLGHRDTYEQYF.

This chain uses TRBV5-1 with TRBJ1-3; no definite D call. The CDR3 length is 14 residues. The germline gives CDR1 SGHRS, CDR2 YFSETQ. V dropped 10 bases and J dropped 0 bases, with 14 bases sitting between them. CDR3 nucleotide sequence: TGCGCCGACGGAAAACAGTCCTCTGGAAACACCATATATTTT. Its translation is CADGKQSSGNTIYF.

This chain connects TRBV19 to TRBJ1-4; no clear D gene. CDR3 size: 17 residues. Trimming shortened V by 4 bases and J by 4 bases, and 19 bases separated the two germline ends. Germline V gene sequence: CDR1 LNHDA, CDR2 SQIVND (reference sequence). CDR3: CASSSPTPAAVNEKLFF. CDR3 coding DNA: TGTGCCAGTAGTAGCCCGACGCCGGCGGCGGTTAATGAAAAACTGTTTTTT.

The rearrangement joins TRBV18 to TRBJ2-5; D ambiguous. The germline V gene has CDR1 KGHSH and CDR2 LQKENI. Between the trimmed V and J ends, which lost 5 bases and 3 bases, there was a span of 10 bases. CDR3 length: 13 residues. CDR3 amino acids: CASSTRGEETQYF. CDR3 DNA sequence: TGTGCCAGCTCAACGCGTGGAGAAGAGACCCAGTACTTC.

This chain joins TRBV5-6 and TRBJ2-7; the match to TRBD1 covers 9 bases. The CDR3 runs to 15 residues. CDR1 is SGHDT, CDR2 YYEEEE, per germline. V trimming: 6 bases; J trimming: 6 bases; junction bases outside the gene matches: 13. Written as DNA, the CDR3 is TGTGCCAGCACCCTGAGGGGACAGGGTGGATCCGAGCAGTACTTC. Its translation is CASTLRGQGGSEQYF.

The gene calls are TRBV5-5 and TRBJ1-1, with D maybe TRBD1 (5 bases). The germline V and J ends were trimmed by 0 bases and 4 bases, with 16 bases remaining between them. In germline, CDR1 is SGHKS, CDR2 YYEKEE (reference sequence). The CDR3 sequence is 16 residues long. The CDR3 DNA follows: TGTGCCAGCAGCTTGGGAGGTTTGGGGGGAGGCACTGAAGCTTTCTTT. This codes for CASSLGGLGGGTEAFF.